Each of the 32 T cell receptor beta chains below was sequenced from the same sample in a study of T cell responses to AZD1222 COVID-19 vaccine. Profiled with immunoSEQ multiplex PCR; TCRdb holds only in-frame clones, not every one. The table includes about 180,000 clones, 75% to 90% detected once. Source: peripheral blood, taken 28 days after the second dose of the MenACWY control vaccine. Receptors originate from an adult who received the MenACWY meningococcal vaccine as a control.

The table lists this clone with a few counts. The rearrangement links TRBV4-1 to TRBJ1-5; D gene uncertain. V shed 8 bases and J shed 3 bases, with 17 bases lying between them. In germline, CDR1 is MGHRA, CDR2 YSYEKL. The CDR3 consists of 15 residues. The CDR3 is CASSPAGGPNQPQHF. The CDR3 nucleotides are TGCGCCAGCTCCCCGGCCGGAGGGCCCAATCAGCCCCAGCATTTT.

The CDR3 sequence is CASSERLAEQETQYF. The CDR3 nucleotides read TGTGCCAGCAGTGAACGGCTAGCGGAACAAGAGACCCAGTACTTC. V usage is TRBV25-1 and J usage is TRBJ2-5, with TRBD2 matching over 7 bases. The CDR3 consists of 15 residues. Germline CDR1 reads MGHDK; CDR2 reads SYGVNS. V lost 2 bases, J lost 2 bases, and 5 bases stayed unmatched.

The chain is built from TRBV6-4 and TRBJ2-5; D remains ambiguous. Germline V gives CDR1 MRHNA, CDR2 SNTAGT. V dropped 7 bases and J dropped 3 bases, with 15 bases sitting between them. The CDR3 contains 14 residues. The CDR3 DNA follows: TGTGCCAGCACCCAGACCCCATTTGAAGAGACCCAGTACTTC. Encoded protein: CASTQTPFEETQYF.

The rearrangement links TRBV5-4 to TRBJ2-7; D ambiguous. Germline assignment: CDR1 SGHNT and CDR2 YYREEE (reference sequence). The CDR3 length is 12 residues. Trimming cost V 4 bases and J 6 bases, with 11 bases left between them. CDR3 sequence reads: CASSVTAVEQYF. CDR3 in DNA: TGTGCCAGCAGCGTTACAGCCGTCGAGCAGTACTTC.

J is TRBJ2-1 and V is TRBV3-1 (or the pseudogene TRBV3-2); 7 bases line up with TRBD2. The V gene's germline CDR1 is LGHDT and CDR2 YNNKEL (reference sequence). The CDR3 totals 17 residues. V shed 2 bases, J shed 0 bases, and the junction held 7 bases outside the gene matches. CDR3 region: CASSQRDGRSSYNEQFF. The CDR3 DNA sequence: TGTGCCAGCAGCCAAAGGGACGGGAGGAGCTCCTACAATGAGCAGTTCTTC.

The V call is TRBV28, the J call TRBJ2-2, with D possibly matching TRBD2 (5 bases). There are 15 residues in the CDR3. The germline V gene has CDR1 MDHEN and CDR2 SYDVKM. V dropped 2 bases and J dropped 1 base, with 8 bases sitting between them. CDR3 DNA: TGTGCCAGCAGTTTAAGGCGGGTGAACACCGGGGAGCTGTTTTTT. Translation gives CASSLRRVNTGELFF.

This chain joins TRBV6-2 or TRBV6-3 and TRBJ2-7; 12 bases align to TRBD2. Germline CDR1 is MNHEY and CDR2 is SVGEGT. V gave up 2 bases and J gave up 1 base; unmatched junction bases: 3. The CDR3 length is 16 residues. In DNA, the CDR3 is TGTGCCAGCAGTTACCGACTAGCGGGAGCTTCCTACGAGCAGTACTTC. Translating it yields CASSYRLAGASYEQYF.

The V gene is TRBV11-2, the J gene TRBJ2-3; TRBD2 matches 10 bases. The V gene's germline CDR1 is SGHAT and CDR2 FQNNGV. The V and J ends lost 6 bases and 4 bases, in that order; junction bases with no gene match: 7. The CDR3 extends over 15 amino acids. CDR3 loop: CASRQTSGFSDTQYF. For the CDR3, the DNA is TGTGCCAGCAGACAGACTAGCGGGTTCTCAGATACGCAGTATTTT. Variable domain in full (rest from reference TRBV11-2 and TRBJ2-3): EAGVAQSPRYKIIEKRQSVAFWCNPISGHATLYWYQQILGQGPKLLIQFQNNGVVDDSQLPKDRFSAERLKGVDSTLKIQPAKLEDSAVYLCASRQTSGFSDTQYFGPGTRLTVL.

This chain uses TRBV3-1 (or the pseudogene TRBV3-2) with TRBJ1-1; D ambiguous. Trimming cost V 4 bases and J 1 base, with 7 bases left between them. The CDR3 sequence is 13 residues long. CDR1 is LGHDT and CDR2 is YNNKEL in the germline V gene (reference sequence). The CDR3 spells CASSLWGNTEAFF. The CDR3 region has the DNA TGTGCCAGCAGCCTTTGGGGGAACACTGAAGCTTTCTTT.

The CDR3 region has the DNA TGTGCCAGCAGCCAGACGACAAGTCAGCCCCAGCATTTT. Translated: CASSQTTSQPQHF. This rearrangement joins TRBV14 to TRBJ1-5; D remains unclear. The V end was cut by 3 bases, the J end by 6 bases, with 9 bases between. Germline V gives CDR1 SGHDN, CDR2 FVKESK. The CDR3 consists of 13 residues. Variable domain in full (rest from reference TRBV14 and TRBJ1-5): EAGVTQFPSHSVIEKGQTVTLRCDPISGHDNLYWYRRVMGKEIKFLLHFVKESKQDESGMPNNRFLAERTGGTYSTLKVQPAELEDSGVYFCASSQTTSQPQHFGDGTRLSIL.

The chain links TRBV19 to TRBJ1-1; D gene ambiguous. The CDR3 sequence is 12 residues long. Trimming removed 10 bases from V and 6 bases from J, with 15 bases in between. Germline lookup yields CDR1 LNHDA and CDR2 SQIVND (reference sequence). CDR3 loop: CATTRTGSEAFF. The CDR3, as DNA: TGTGCCACTACGAGGACCGGGTCTGAAGCTTTCTTT.

The J gene is TRBJ2-7, the V gene TRBV19; 10 nucleotides agree with TRBD1. The CDR3 runs 16 residues. Germline lookup yields CDR1 LNHDA and CDR2 SQIVND (reference sequence). The J segment lost 6 bases and the V segment lost 4 bases, leaving 12 bases of the junction unmatched. The CDR3 bases are TGTGCCAGTAGTAACTTTGGACAGGGGGGACGGAGCGAGCAGTACTTC. As protein: CASSNFGQGGRSEQYF.

The chain is built from TRBV6-1 and TRBJ2-7; TRBD1 matches at 12 bases. J gave up 5 bases and V 3 bases, and 5 bases lay outside the gene matches. Germline V lookup: CDR1 MNHNS, CDR2 SASEGT. The CDR3 totals 15 residues. CDR3: CASSDRDRGRDEQYF. The DNA of the CDR3 is TGTGCCAGCAGTGATCGGGACAGGGGGCGCGACGAGCAGTACTTC.

The chain couples TRBV7-8 to TRBJ2-2; the match to TRBD2 covers 9 bases. CDR3 length equals 15 residues. Germline V CDR1 and CDR2: SGHVS, FQNEAQ. Trimming removed 2 bases from V and 8 bases from J; junction bases left unmatched: 6. This chain's CDR3 is CASSLSAGGLGELFF. DNA for the CDR3: TGTGCCAGCAGCTTATCCGCGGGAGGGCTTGGGGAGCTGTTTTTT.

The J gene is TRBJ2-2, the V gene TRBV29-1; D is possibly TRBD1 or TRBD2 (5 bases each). The CDR3 contains 12 residues. The germline V gene encodes CDR1 SQVTM and CDR2 ANQGSEA. The germline V and J ends were trimmed by 7 bases and 4 bases, with 10 bases remaining between them. This CDR3 reads CSARDPTGELFF. In DNA, the CDR3 is TGCAGCGCCCGGGACCCCACCGGGGAGCTGTTTTTT.

This clone was counted a single time. This chain connects TRBV5-1 to TRBJ1-3; possible D gene TRBD1, 5 bases. The CDR3 is 14 amino acids. From germline, CDR1 is SGHRS and CDR2 YFSETQ. The CDR3 DNA sequence: TGCGCTCAAAACGGGAGGGGTGGTGGAAACACCATATATTTT. It is translated as CAQNGRGGGNTIYF.

The chain carries TRBV19 and TRBJ1-2, with unresolved D. The CDR3 has 15 amino acids. V lost 3 bases and J lost 3, with 14 bases in between. Looked up from germline, CDR1 is LNHDA and CDR2 is SQIVND (reference sequence). The chain's CDR3 is CASSILSPSDYGYTF. The CDR3 DNA reads as TGTGCCAGTAGTATCCTCTCCCCGTCGGACTATGGCTACACCTTC.

The chain links TRBV5-6 to TRBJ2-7; either TRBD1 or TRBD2 may fit D (5 bases each). The ends were cut back, 9 bases at V and 2 bases at J, with 18 bases in the middle. In germline, CDR1 is SGHDT, CDR2 YYEEEE. The CDR3 is 14 amino acids. The CDR3 sequence is CATQSLVGAYEQYF. CDR3 nucleotides: TGTGCCACTCAATCCCTCGTGGGGGCCTACGAGCAGTACTTC.

This clone came up a few times. This chain links TRBV7-9 with TRBJ1-1; 7 bases align to TRBD1. Germline trimming cut 5 bases from V and 6 bases from J; bases unmatched to any gene: 9. Per the germline V gene, CDR1 is SEHNR and CDR2 is FQNEAQ (reference sequence). CDR3 length equals 14 residues. The CDR3 reads CASSRSTGRAEAFF. The CDR3 DNA is TGTGCCAGCAGCCGCTCGACAGGGAGGGCTGAAGCTTTCTTT.

The chain employs TRBV29-1 and TRBJ1-4, with unresolved D. V lost 3 bases to trimming and J lost 7 bases, with 9 bases between them. Germline assignment: CDR1 SQVTM and CDR2 ANQGSEA. This CDR3 contains 12 residues. CDR3 in DNA: TGCAGCGTTGATGCGGGGTCTGAAAAACTGTTTTTT. This codes for CSVDAGSEKLFF.

CDR3 coding DNA: TGTGCCAGCAGGACTAGCGGGATGGGCTCCTACAATGAGCAGTTCTTC. It translates to CASRTSGMGSYNEQFF. The chain recombines TRBV28 with TRBJ2-1; 11 bases line up with TRBD2. The CDR3 spans 16 residues. The germline gives CDR1 MDHEN, CDR2 SYDVKM. Trimming took 6 bases from V and 0 from J; bases not matched to a gene: 4.

This chain joins TRBV27 and TRBJ2-1; 10 bases line up with TRBD2. The V gene end was trimmed by 2 bases and the J gene end by 5 bases; junction bases not matched to a gene: 3. This CDR3 has 15 residues. Germline-derived CDR1 and CDR2 are MNHEY and SMNVEV (reference sequence). This chain's CDR3 is CASSLGLAGDNEQFF. As DNA, the CDR3 is TGTGCCAGCAGTTTAGGGCTAGCGGGAGACAATGAGCAGTTCTTC.

The rearrangement joins TRBV5-1 to TRBJ2-4; possibly TRBD2 for D (6 bases). Germline lookup yields CDR1 SGHRS and CDR2 YFSETQ. The V gene lost 0 bases and the J gene lost 0 bases, with 13 bases spanning the gap. The CDR3 is 17 residues long. In DNA form, the CDR3 reads TGCGCCAGCAGCTTGGGGGGGACTCCGATAGCCAAAAACATTCAGTACTTC. As protein: CASSLGGTPIAKNIQYF. Drawing the rest from reference TRBV5-1 and TRBJ2-4, the complete variable domain is KAGVTQTPRYLIKTRGQQVTLSCSPISGHRSVSWYQQTPGQGLQFLFEYFSETQRNKGNFPGRFSGRQFSNSRSEMNVSTLELGDSALYLCASSLGGTPIAKNIQYFGAGTRLSVL.

This chain joins TRBV27 and TRBJ1-2, with D possibly TRBD1 on 6 matching bases. Trimming shortened V by 4 bases and J by 0 bases, and 9 bases separated the two germline ends. Germline-derived CDR1 and CDR2 are MNHEY and SMNVEV (reference sequence). The CDR3 loop spans 14 amino acids. CDR3 residues: CASSSQGPNYGYTF. The CDR3 DNA reads TGTGCCAGCAGTTCACAGGGTCCTAACTATGGCTACACCTTC.

The chain carries TRBV19 and TRBJ2-3, with TRBD1 as a possible D gene (7 bases). V gave up 10 bases and J gave up 0 bases, with 17 bases separating them. The CDR3 consists of 15 residues. From germline, CDR1 is LNHDA and CDR2 SQIVND (reference sequence). The CDR3 nucleotides are TGTGCCACCAAAGGAGGGACAGCAAGCACAGATACGCAGTATTTT. Protein product: CATKGGTASTDTQYF.

This sequence joins TRBV27 and TRBJ1-2; 7 bases are shared with TRBD1. The junction had 7 bases not matched to a gene; V was cut back by 7 bases and J by 2 bases. The CDR3 is made up of 14 amino acids. The germline V gene has CDR1 MNHEY and CDR2 SMNVEV (reference sequence). As DNA, the CDR3 is TGTGCCAGCACCGCTCCGGGACAGAACTATGGCTACACCTTC. Translating it yields CASTAPGQNYGYTF.

The chain has TRBV27 and TRBJ2-5; perhaps TRBD1 as D (5 bases). V was trimmed by 2 bases and J by 5 bases, leaving 9 bases between them. The CDR3 length is 13 residues. Germline CDR1 and CDR2: MNHEY and SMNVEV (reference sequence). The CDR3 region has the DNA TGTGCCAGCAGTTTAAGGGGCATGGAGACCCAGTACTTC. Translation: CASSLRGMETQYF.

The chain links TRBV7-2 to TRBJ1-1, with TRBD1 identical over 7 bases. The ends lost 7 bases at V and 5 bases at J; junction bases unmatched: 4. The germline V gene encodes CDR1 SGHTA and CDR2 FQGNSA. The length of the CDR3 is 12 residues. The DNA of the CDR3 is TGTGCCAGCATGGGCAGGGGGACTGAAGCTTTCTTT. It translates to CASMGRGTEAFF.

The J gene is TRBJ1-2, the V gene TRBV28; 8 bases fit TRBD1. The V and J ends lost 10 bases and 8 bases, in that order; junction bases with no gene match: 3. The germline V gene encodes CDR1 MDHEN and CDR2 SYDVKM. The CDR3 spans 10 residues. The CDR3 coding sequence is TGTGCCACCAGGGACAGGGGCTACACCTTC. This codes for CATRDRGYTF.

The chain links TRBV28 to TRBJ2-1; TRBD2 aligns across 9 bases. V lost 5 bases, J lost 10 bases, and 12 bases stayed unmatched. Germline loops: CDR1 MDHEN, CDR2 SYDVKM. CDR3 length: 15 residues. CDR3 nucleotides: TGTGCCAGCAGTCCTGGGGGTCTAGCGGGAAACGAGCAGTTCTTC. Protein sequence: CASSPGGLAGNEQFF.

The J gene is TRBJ1-2, the V gene TRBV28; TRBD1 agrees at 10 bases. Germline CDR1 reads MDHEN; CDR2 reads SYDVKM. This CDR3 has 15 residues. V shed 2 bases, J shed 5 bases, and the junction held 5 bases outside the gene matches. The CDR3 loop is CASSLPPGQGYGYTF. CDR3 sequence (DNA): TGTGCCAGCAGTTTACCCCCGGGACAGGGGTATGGCTACACCTTC.

The gene calls are TRBV27 and TRBJ1-2; 7 positions match TRBD1. The germline gives CDR1 MNHEY, CDR2 SMNVEV (reference sequence). This CDR3 spans 16 amino acids. The V gene end was trimmed by 4 bases and the J gene end by 3 bases; junction bases not matched to a gene: 11. The DNA for the CDR3 is TGTGCCAGCAGTTCCACCTCGCAGGGGGGATACTATGGCTACACCTTC. Protein sequence: CASSSTSQGGYYGYTF.